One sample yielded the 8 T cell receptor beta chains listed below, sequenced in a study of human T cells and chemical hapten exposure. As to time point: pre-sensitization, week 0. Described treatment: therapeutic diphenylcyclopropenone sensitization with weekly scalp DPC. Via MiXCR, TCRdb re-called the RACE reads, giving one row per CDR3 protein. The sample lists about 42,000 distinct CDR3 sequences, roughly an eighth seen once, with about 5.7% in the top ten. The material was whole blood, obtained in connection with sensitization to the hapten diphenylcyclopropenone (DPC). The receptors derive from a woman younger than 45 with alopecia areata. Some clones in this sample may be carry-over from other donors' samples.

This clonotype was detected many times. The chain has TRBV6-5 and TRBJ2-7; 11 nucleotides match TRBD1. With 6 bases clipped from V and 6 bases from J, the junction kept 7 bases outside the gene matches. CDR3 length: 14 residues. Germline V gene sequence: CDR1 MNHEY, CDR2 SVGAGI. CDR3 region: CASSRTGGGREQYF. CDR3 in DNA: TGTGCCAGCAGCCGGACAGGGGGCGGTCGCGAGCAGTACTTC.

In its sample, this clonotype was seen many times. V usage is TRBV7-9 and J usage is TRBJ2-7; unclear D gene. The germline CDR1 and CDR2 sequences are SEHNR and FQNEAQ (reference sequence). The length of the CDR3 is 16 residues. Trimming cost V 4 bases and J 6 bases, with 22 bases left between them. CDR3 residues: CASSSPDTSYIAEQYF. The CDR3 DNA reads TGTGCCAGCAGCTCCCCCGACACGTCGTATATAGCCGAGCAGTACTTC.

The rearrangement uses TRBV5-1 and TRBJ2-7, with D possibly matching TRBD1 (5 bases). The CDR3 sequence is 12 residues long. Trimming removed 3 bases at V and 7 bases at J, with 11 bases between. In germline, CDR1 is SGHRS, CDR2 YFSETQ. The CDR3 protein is CASSSLQGEQYF. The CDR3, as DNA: TGCGCCAGCAGCTCGCTCCAGGGAGAGCAGTACTTC.

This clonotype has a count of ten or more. The CDR3 is CSVSISNQPQHF. The DNA for the CDR3 is TGCAGCGTTTCCATTAGCAATCAGCCCCAGCATTTT. V usage is TRBV29-1 and J usage is TRBJ1-5; D is ambiguous. CDR3 length equals 12 residues. The V gene lost 5 bases and the J gene lost 0 bases, with 5 bases spanning the gap. The germline CDR1 and CDR2 sequences are SQVTM and ANQGSEA.

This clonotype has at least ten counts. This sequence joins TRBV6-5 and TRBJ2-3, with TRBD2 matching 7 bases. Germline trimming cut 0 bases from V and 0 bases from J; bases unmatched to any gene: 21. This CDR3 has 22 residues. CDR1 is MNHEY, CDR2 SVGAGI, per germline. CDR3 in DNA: TGTGCCAGCAGTTACTCGAATTCTCTTCTGGCGGGAGAGGGATCTAGCACAGATACGCAGTATTTT. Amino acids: CASSYSNSLLAGEGSSTDTQYF.

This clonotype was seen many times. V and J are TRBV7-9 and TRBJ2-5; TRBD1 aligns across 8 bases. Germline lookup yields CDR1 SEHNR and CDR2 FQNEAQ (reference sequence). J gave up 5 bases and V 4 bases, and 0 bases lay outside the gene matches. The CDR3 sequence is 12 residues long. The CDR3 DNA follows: TGTGCCAGCAGCTGGGACAGGGAGACCCAGTACTTC. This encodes CASSWDRETQYF.

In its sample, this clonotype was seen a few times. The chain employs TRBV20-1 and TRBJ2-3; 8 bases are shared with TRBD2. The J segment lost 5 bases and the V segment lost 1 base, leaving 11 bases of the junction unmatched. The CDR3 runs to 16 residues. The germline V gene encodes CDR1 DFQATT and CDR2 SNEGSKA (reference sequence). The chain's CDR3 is CSARVTAGVVVDTQYF. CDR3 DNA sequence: TGCAGTGCTAGAGTAACAGCGGGAGTTGTAGTAGATACGCAGTATTTT.

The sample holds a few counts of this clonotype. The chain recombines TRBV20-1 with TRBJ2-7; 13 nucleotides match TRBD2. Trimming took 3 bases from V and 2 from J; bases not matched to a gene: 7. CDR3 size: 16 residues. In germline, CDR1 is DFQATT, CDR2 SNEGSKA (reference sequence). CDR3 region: CSARGTSGASPYEQYF. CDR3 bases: TGCAGTGCTAGGGGGACTAGCGGGGCGAGTCCCTACGAGCAGTACTTC.